This TCR beta chain derives from a study of blood T cell repertoires in COVID-19. Study summary: COVID-19 samples from acute and convalescent phases originated in the United States, Italy and Spain. Sample material is recorded as cDNA or gDNA derived from T cells, B-cell-depleted T cells, or PBMCs.

Original handling: Reference gene primers were amplified, and this amplification served to estimate nucleated cell counts. The protocol was immunoSEQ multiplex PCR, while the TCRdb copy is restricted to in-frame clones and leaves out a portion. That table furnishes V, J and clone size, whereas the DNA furnished D and trimming. The data contain approximately 120,000 clones, 84% of them singletons. Material for sequencing was peripheral blood. The TCR sequence derives from a woman between 45 and 60 years old with acute or convalescent COVID-19.

CDR3 in amino acids: CASRRTENTEAFF. The DNA for the CDR3 is TGTGCCAGCAGGAGGACAGAGAACACTGAAGCTTTCTTT. The rearrangement links TRBV7-3 to TRBJ1-1; a weak D match, TRBD1 (6 bases). The V and J ends lost 6 bases and 1 base respectively, with 9 bases between them. The germline V gene has CDR1 SGHTA and CDR2 FQGTGA. The CDR3 runs 13 residues. Using reference TRBV7-3 and TRBJ1-1 for the parts outside the CDR3, the full variable domain is GAGVSQTPSNKVTEKGKYVELRCDPISGHTALYWYRQSLGQGPEFLIYFQGTGAADDSGLPNDRFFAVRPEGSVSTLKIQRTERGDSAVYLCASRRTENTEAFFGQGTRLTVV.